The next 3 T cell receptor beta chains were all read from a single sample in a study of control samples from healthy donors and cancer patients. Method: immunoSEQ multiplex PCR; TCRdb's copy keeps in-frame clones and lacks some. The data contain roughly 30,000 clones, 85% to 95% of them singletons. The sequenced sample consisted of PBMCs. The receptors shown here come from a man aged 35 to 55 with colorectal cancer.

The chain's CDR3 is CASSRLGVTDTGELFF. The CDR3 DNA is TGTGCCAGCTCACGCCTGGGGGTGACGGACACCGGGGAGCTGTTTTTT. The chain links TRBV18 to TRBJ2-2; D tentatively fits TRBD1 or TRBD2 (5 bases each). The CDR3 has 16 residues. Between the trimmed V and J ends, which lost 4 bases and 3 bases, there was a span of 15 bases. Germline V lookup: CDR1 KGHSH, CDR2 LQKENI.

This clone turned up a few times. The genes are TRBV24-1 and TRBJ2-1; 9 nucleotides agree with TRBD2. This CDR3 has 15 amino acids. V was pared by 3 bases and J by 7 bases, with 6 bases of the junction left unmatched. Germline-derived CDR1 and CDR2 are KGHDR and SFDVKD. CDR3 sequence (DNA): TGTGCCACCAGTGATGGGGCGGGGGGGCGGAATGAGCAGTTCTTC. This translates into CATSDGAGGRNEQFF.

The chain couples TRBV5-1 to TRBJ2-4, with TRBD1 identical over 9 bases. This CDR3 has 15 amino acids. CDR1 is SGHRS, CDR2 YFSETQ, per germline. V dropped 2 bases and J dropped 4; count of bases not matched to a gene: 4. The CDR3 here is CASSFEGQGKNIQYF. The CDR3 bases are TGCGCCAGCAGCTTCGAGGGACAGGGAAAAAACATTCAGTACTTC.